This record concerns one T cell receptor (beta chain) sequence. The data are from a study of blood T cell repertoires in COVID-19. As for the study in general: PBMCs, B-cell-depleted T cells, or T cells were the source of the cDNA or gDNA that made up the material.

Original methodology: Cell counts per sample came from amplifying reference gene primers. The assay was immunoSEQ multiplex PCR, and TCRdb's table has in-frame clones only and misses some. V and J calls and clone size are copied from that table; D and trimming were computed from the DNA. The sample has 40,000 to 60,000 clones, around 84% seen once. The CDR3 spans 14 residues. Trimming removed 6 bases from V and 4 bases from J; junction bases left unmatched: 7. Looked up from germline, CDR1 is SQVTM and CDR2 is ANQGSEA. Seattle enrolled patients during active infection and tracked them longitudinally. The source of this sequence is a woman of 80 years or more with COVID-19, enrolled during active disease. The material sequenced was peripheral blood. The genes are TRBV29-1 and TRBJ1-3, with 9 bases that match TRBD1. The CDR3 is CSVSDRGGGNTIYF. CDR3 nucleotide sequence: TGCAGCGTCTCAGACAGGGGGGGAGGAAACACCATATATTTT.